This TCR delta chain was found in a study of Vδ1+ human thymocytes. The template was reverse-transcribed extracted RNA. CDR3 amplicons came from multiplex PCR with pooled V-gene forward and constant-region reverse primers. TCRdb called clones anew from the multiplex PCR reads with CATT. The sample includes about 75,000 delta-chain clones, about 38% of them seen just once. The study's findings and limits: Thymic TRG and TRD repertoires appeared highly polyclonal, with Gaussian CDR3 length distributions. Roughly 22% of thymic delta-chain sequences were Vdelta2, with few Vdelta3, unlike blood Vdelta1+ controls. Donors shared many TRG clonotypes but few TRD clonotypes.

Vdelta1+ thymocyte sorts reached between 98% and 99.6% purity. This CDR3 is built from 19 residues. Germline values: CDR1 TSWWSYY, CDR2 QGS. V was pared by 2 bases and J by 4 bases, with 13 bases of the junction left unmatched. A remark on this clone: Antigen: not known.

Source material: Vdelta1+ gamma-delta thymocytes from the thymus. The subset is: FACS-sorted CD3+ TCRalphabeta- TCRVdelta1+ TCRVdelta2- thymocytes. The sequence came from a boy under two years old who had congenital heart surgery. The rearrangement uses TRDV1 and TRDJ1; 13 nucleotides line up with TRDD3. CDR3 DNA: TGTGCTCTTGGGGAAGGAACATACTGGGGGATACGTCTAGACGATAAACTCATCTTT. Residues: CALGEGTYWGIRLDDKLIF.